These 27 T cell receptor beta chains share one sample of origin, sequenced in a study of T-cell reconstitution after alpha-beta-depleted transplantation in children. This sample's TCRbeta library carried unique molecular identifier barcodes. Via MiXCR, TCRdb re-called the PCR reads, giving one row per CDR3 protein. Here the sample spans around 500,000 distinct CDR3 sequences, more than 20% being singletons. The starting material was PBMCs, mostly from graft donor cells, obtained 360 days after TCRalphabeta/CD19-depleted stem cell transplant. These TCRs come from a boy in the first two years of life who had a stem cell transplant for acute myeloid leukemia, so the T cells may come from the graft donor.

Only a few counts were recorded for this clonotype. This chain joins TRBV7-9 and TRBJ2-1; D tentatively fits TRBD1 or TRBD2 (5 bases each). V was trimmed by 3 bases and J by 6 bases, leaving 12 bases between them. Germline V gene data show CDR1 as SEHNR and CDR2 as FQNEAQ (reference sequence). The CDR3 covers 14 residues. The CDR3 region is CASSFRAGTNEQFF. CDR3 DNA sequence: TGTGCCAGCAGCTTTAGGGCAGGGACCAATGAGCAGTTCTTC. Full variable domain (rest looked up from reference TRBV7-9 and TRBJ2-1): DTGVSQNPRHKITKRGQNVTFRCDPISEHNRLYWYRQTLGQGPEFLTYFQNEAQLEKSRLLSDRFSAERPKGSFSTLEIQRTEQGDSAMYLCASSFRAGTNEQFFGPGTRLTVL.

Only a few counts were recorded for this clonotype. The V and J genes are TRBV10-3 and TRBJ2-7; TRBD1 or TRBD2 may be the D gene (6 bases each). The CDR3 loop spans 13 amino acids. Germline V lookup: CDR1 ENHRY, CDR2 SYGVKD. V dropped 2 bases and J dropped 6 bases, with 11 bases sitting between them. The CDR3 loop is CAISEVGGSEQYV. For the CDR3, the DNA is TGTGCCATCAGTGAGGTAGGGGGGTCCGAGCAGTACGTC.

About this clonotype: A single base separates this from a much larger clone, so it may be a read error. V and J are TRBV14 and TRBJ1-1; D gene ambiguous. Germline V gene sequence: CDR1 SGHDN, CDR2 FVKESK. The CDR3 covers 13 residues. The CDR3 loop is CASSKTVNIEAFF. CDR3 DNA: TGTGCCAGCAGCAAAACTGTAAACATTGAAGCTTTCTTT.

This chain links TRBV12-3 or TRBV12-4 with TRBJ2-5; 8 bases align to TRBD2. The CDR3 is made up of 13 amino acids. With V trimmed by 6 bases and J by 5 bases, 5 bases remained unmatched. The CDR3 nucleotides are TGTGCCAGCAGCTCCCAGCGGGGGGAGACCCAGTACTTC. It codes for CASSSQRGETQYF.

CDR3 in amino acids: CSARARTAFNQPQHF. CDR3 bases: TGCAGTGCTAGAGCCCGGACAGCCTTTAATCAGCCCCAGCATTTT. This rearrangement joins TRBV20-1 to TRBJ1-5; D perhaps matches TRBD1 (6 bases). The length of the CDR3 is 15 residues. V lost 1 base and J lost 4, with 14 bases in between. Per germline, CDR1 DFQATT and CDR2 SNEGSKA (reference sequence).

The chain has TRBV29-1 and TRBJ2-7; 7 bases line up with TRBD1. There are 12 residues in the CDR3. The trim removed 7 bases at V and 2 bases at J, leaving 5 bases unmatched. The germline V gene has CDR1 SQVTM and CDR2 ANQGSEA. The CDR3 reads CSAGQETYEQYF. In nucleotides, the CDR3 is TGCAGCGCCGGACAGGAGACCTACGAGCAGTACTTC.

The DNA of the CDR3 is TGTGCCAGCAGCCAGGTAGGGGGGAGCCAAGAGACCCAGTACTTC. This codes for CASSQVGGSQETQYF. This chain uses TRBV3-1 with TRBJ2-5; D is possibly TRBD1 or TRBD2 (6 bases each). CDR1 and CDR2 from the germline V gene are LGHDT and YNNKEL (reference sequence). The CDR3 totals 15 residues. V lost 3 bases and J lost 1, with 12 bases in between.

This clonotype was observed a few times. The chain uses TRBV20-1 and TRBJ2-2; 15 nucleotides align to TRBD2. The CDR3 has 17 amino acids. CDR1 and CDR2 from the germline V gene are DFQATT and SNEGSKA (reference sequence). Trimming took 3 bases from V and 2 from J; bases not matched to a gene: 4. The CDR3: CSASRTSGGANTGELFF. In DNA form, the CDR3 reads TGCAGTGCTAGCCGGACTAGCGGGGGGGCAAACACCGGGGAGCTGTTTTTT.

This clonotype was counted a single time. J is TRBJ1-6 and V is TRBV13; 11 bases align to TRBD1. This CDR3 spans 16 amino acids. Trimming removed 6 bases from V and 11 bases from J; junction bases left unmatched: 12. The V gene's germline CDR1 is PRHDT and CDR2 FYEKMQ (reference sequence). The CDR3 loop reads CASSSRPGQGVAPLHF. The DNA for the CDR3 is TGTGCCAGCAGTTCCCGTCCGGGACAGGGGGTAGCACCCCTCCACTTT.

Ten or more counts support this clonotype. The J gene is TRBJ2-3, the V gene TRBV10-3; the D gene is possibly TRBD1 (5 bases). V lost 0 bases to trimming and J lost 1 base, with 8 bases between them. Germline values: CDR1 ENHRY, CDR2 SYGVKD. This CDR3 has 15 residues. CDR3 DNA sequence: TGTGCCATCAGTGAGTCGATAGGGGGCACAGATACGCAGTATTTT. It codes for CAISESIGGTDTQYF.

The rearrangement links TRBV7-2 to TRBJ2-5; D gene uncertain. The CDR3 covers 15 residues. CDR1 is SGHTA and CDR2 is FQGNSA in the germline V gene. V lost 1 base to trimming and J lost 0 bases, with 9 bases between them. CDR3 in DNA: TGTGCCAGCAGCTTAGGGGCCTGGTACCAAGAGACCCAGTACTTC. Translation gives CASSLGAWYQETQYF. The whole variable domain, filled in from reference TRBV7-2 and TRBJ2-5, reads GAGVSQSPSNKVTEKGKDVELRCDPISGHTALYWYRQSLGQGLEFLIYFQGNSAPDKSGLPSDRFSAERTGGSVSTLTIQRTQQEDSAVYLCASSLGAWYQETQYFGPGTRLLVL.

The chain is built from TRBV20-1 and TRBJ2-7; unclear D gene. The CDR3 contains 13 residues. Trimming stripped 2 bases from V and 1 base from J, with 9 bases between. Germline CDR1 is DFQATT and CDR2 is SNEGSKA (reference sequence). CDR3 sequence reads: CSARLMTSYEQYV. CDR3 DNA sequence: TGCAGTGCTAGACTGATGACTTCCTACGAGCAGTACGTC.

This clonotype was observed at least ten times. The rearrangement uses TRBV12-3 or TRBV12-4 and TRBJ2-5, with no clear D. The CDR3 is made up of 13 amino acids. V lost 2 bases and J lost 4, with 8 bases in between. The CDR3 bases are TGTGCCAGCAGTTTACCTAGAGGAGAGACCCAGTACTTC. This encodes CASSLPRGETQYF.

This clonotype was detected many times. The CDR3 protein is CSVDWLSLGNTEAFF. CDR3 nucleotide sequence: TGCAGCGTTGATTGGCTTTCCCTCGGGAACACTGAAGCTTTCTTT. The genes are TRBV29-1 and TRBJ1-1; D gene ambiguous. Looked up from germline, CDR1 is SQVTM and CDR2 is ANQGSEA. This CDR3 has 15 amino acids. The V end was cut by 3 bases, the J end by 1 base, with 15 bases between.

In its sample, this clonotype was seen a few times. The rearrangement links TRBV6-5 to TRBJ2-1; D gene uncertain. Germline CDR1 reads MNHEY; CDR2 reads SVGAGI. CDR3 length equals 11 residues. Trimming left V 6 bases short and J 6 bases short, with 6 bases between. CDR3 nucleotides: TGTGCCAGCAGGCGCACCAATGAGCAGTTCTTC. Amino acids: CASRRTNEQFF.

This clonotype has a handful of counts. The chain recombines TRBV20-1 with TRBJ2-5, with 12 nucleotides matching TRBD2. Germline V gene data show CDR1 as DFQATT and CDR2 as SNEGSKA (reference sequence). This CDR3 spans 14 amino acids. J gave up 6 bases and V 5 bases, and 7 bases lay outside the gene matches. The DNA for the CDR3 is TGCAGTGCTCGGAGACTAGCGGGGGACAAGACCCAGTACTTC. It encodes CSARRLAGDKTQYF.

The table lists this clonotype with many counts. The V call is TRBV29-1, the J call TRBJ2-3; D is unclear. Per germline, CDR1 SQVTM and CDR2 ANQGSEA. This CDR3 is built from 13 residues. V was clipped by 4 bases and J by 0 bases, with 8 bases between them. The CDR3 region has the DNA TGCAGCGTTGCAGATATCAGCACAGATACGCAGTATTTT. Translation: CSVADISTDTQYF.

The chain employs TRBV20-1 and TRBJ2-7; no firm D call. V was cut by 4 bases and J by 1 base, with 8 bases left in between. The CDR3 contains 12 residues. The germline CDR1 and CDR2 sequences are DFQATT and SNEGSKA (reference sequence). CDR3 amino acids: CSATDNSYEQYF. The CDR3 DNA reads TGCAGTGCTACTGACAATTCCTACGAGCAGTACTTC.

This clonotype was seen more than once but under ten times. The CDR3 sequence is CASSRQASEQYV. CDR3 bases: TGTGCCAGCAGCCGACAGGCTAGCGAGCAGTACGTC. The chain links TRBV6-6 to TRBJ2-7, with TRBD1 as a possible D gene (6 bases). The CDR3 totals 12 residues. The germline CDR1 and CDR2 sequences are MNHNY and SVGAGI (reference sequence). Trimming removed 6 bases at V and 6 bases at J, with 12 bases between.

This clonotype has a count of ten or more. The J gene is TRBJ1-2, the V gene TRBV2; D is unresolved. Germline-derived CDR1 and CDR2 are SNHLY and FYNNEI. CDR3 length: 13 residues. The germline V and J ends were trimmed by 7 bases and 5 bases, with 14 bases remaining between them. The DNA of the CDR3 is TGTGCCAGCACCGGCTCGGGCGGATATGGCTACACCTTC. Translated, it gives CASTGSGGYGYTF.

In this sample, this clonotype turned up many times. The rearrangement joins TRBV4-3 to TRBJ1-2, with 8 bases lining up with TRBD1. Germline CDR1 LGHNA, CDR2 YSLEER. V was pared by 4 bases and J by 0 bases, with 4 bases of the junction left unmatched. The CDR3 covers 15 residues. The CDR3 sequence: CASSPQGAPNYGYTF. The CDR3 DNA follows: TGCGCCAGCAGCCCTCAGGGGGCGCCTAACTATGGCTACACCTTC.

The chain recombines TRBV5-6 with TRBJ2-1, with D perhaps given as TRBD1 or TRBD2 (5 bases each). CDR1 and CDR2 from the germline V gene are SGHDT and YYEEEE. V lost 0 bases to trimming and J lost 7 bases, with 17 bases between them. The CDR3 loop spans 16 amino acids. The CDR3 region has the DNA TGTGCCAGCAGCTTGGTAGGCGTCGGGGACCCAAATGAGCAGTTCTTC. Translating it yields CASSLVGVGDPNEQFF.

The CDR3 loop is CASRTSGGAFSEQFF. The CDR3 bases are TGTGCCAGCAGAACTAGCGGGGGGGCGTTTAGTGAGCAGTTCTTC. This chain joins TRBV6-1 and TRBJ2-1, with 13 bases identical to TRBD2. The CDR3 length is 15 residues. CDR1 and CDR2 from the germline V gene are MNHNS and SASEGT. The J segment lost 9 bases and the V segment lost 6 bases, leaving 8 bases of the junction unmatched.

The chain carries TRBV12-3 or TRBV12-4 and TRBJ1-1; unclear D gene. Trimming took 3 bases from V and 1 from J, leaving 6 bases between them. The CDR3 runs 13 residues. The CDR3 is CASSFFANTEAFF. For the CDR3, the DNA is TGTGCCAGCAGTTTTTTCGCGAACACTGAAGCTTTCTTT.

The chain is built from TRBV29-1 and TRBJ2-7; 10 bases align to TRBD1. V lost 3 bases, J lost 6 bases, and 5 bases stayed unmatched. The CDR3 is 13 residues long. Germline V gene data show CDR1 as SQVTM and CDR2 as ANQGSEA. The CDR3 DNA follows: TGCAGCGTTGACCCGGGACAGGGGCGCGAGCAGTACTTC. The encoded protein is CSVDPGQGREQYF.

This clonotype turned up a few times. The chain has TRBV6-1 and TRBJ1-1; D may be TRBD1 (5 bases). The CDR3 extends over 14 amino acids. Trimming pared 6 bases from V and 8 bases from J, leaving 19 bases between. Germline V CDR1 and CDR2: MNHNS, SASEGT. CDR3 amino acids: CASSFYRGPNEAFF. The CDR3 DNA reads TGTGCCAGCAGCTTTTACCGGGGACCCAACGAAGCTTTCTTT.

In this sample, this clonotype turned up once. This chain uses TRBV27 with TRBJ2-7; perhaps TRBD2 as D (6 bases). This CDR3 is 16 amino acids long. V was trimmed by 6 bases and J by 2 bases, leaving 20 bases between them. CDR1 is MNHEY, CDR2 SMNVEV, per germline (reference sequence). The CDR3 region is CASRSSLAATPYEQYV. The CDR3 DNA is TGTGCCAGCAGATCATCACTAGCTGCGACCCCCTACGAGCAGTACGTC.